Listed here are 10 T cell receptor beta chains from one sample, sequenced in a study of T cells in Graves' hyperthyroidism and ophthalmopathy. Regions amplified from RNA transcripts were the TCR beta CDR3 regions. The HTBI primer set drove a first-round RT-PCR of the TCR CDR3. MiXCR, applied by TCRdb to the multiplex PCR reads, yields one record per CDR3 protein. The sample lists approximately 400,000 distinct CDR3 sequences, less than 20% occurring once. The sequencing input was blood. These receptors were collected from a woman aged 18-30 years with Graves' hyperthyroidism.

The J gene is TRBJ1-4, the V gene TRBV20-1; no definite D call. V lost 0 bases and J 16 bases, leaving 12 bases between the germline ends. Germline V lookup: CDR1 DFQATT, CDR2 SNEGSKA (reference sequence). The CDR3 runs 11 residues. CDR3: CSAREGPFRFF. CDR3 sequence (DNA): TGCAGTGCTAGAGAGGGCCCATTCAGGTTTTTT.

The chain recombines TRBV6-4 with TRBJ2-2; no clear D. CDR3 length: 14 residues. Trimming left V 8 bases short and J 2 bases short, with 12 bases between. Germline V gene sequence: CDR1 MRHNA, CDR2 SNTAGT. The CDR3 protein is CASRSQKNTGELFF. Here the CDR3 DNA reads TGTGCCAGCCGGTCTCAGAAAAACACCGGGGAGCTGTTTTTT.

This clonotype was found many times. The chain has TRBV3-1 and TRBJ2-7; no clear D. The CDR3 is made up of 12 amino acids. From germline, CDR1 is LGHDT and CDR2 YNNKEL (reference sequence). V shed 2 bases and J shed 5 bases, with 7 bases lying between them. The CDR3 protein is CASSQTLNEQYF. CDR3 in DNA: TGTGCCAGCAGCCAAACCCTAAACGAGCAGTACTTC.

J is TRBJ2-7 and V is TRBV29-1, with 8 bases lining up with TRBD1. The CDR3 contains 15 residues. Germline V gene sequence: CDR1 SQVTM, CDR2 ANQGSEA. After removal of 2 bases from V and 3 bases from J, the junction contained 9 bases not matched to a gene. The CDR3 DNA is TGCAGCGTTGAACATAGTGGACAGGGAGGCTACGAGCAGTACTTC. Residues: CSVEHSGQGGYEQYF.

This clonotype was counted ten times or more. This rearrangement joins TRBV27 to TRBJ1-2; D unresolved. Germline loops: CDR1 MNHEY, CDR2 SMNVEV (reference sequence). With 5 bases removed from V and 7 bases from J, the gap between germline ends came to 8 bases. This CDR3 spans 11 amino acids. This chain's CDR3 is CASSPGLGYTF. The CDR3 DNA reads as TGTGCCAGCAGTCCCGGCCTTGGCTACACCTTC.

This clonotype was recorded at least ten times. The chain is built from TRBV30 and TRBJ2-1; a possible D gene is TRBD2 (7 bases). Germline V gene data show CDR1 as GTSNPN and CDR2 as SVGIG (reference sequence). V lost 2 bases and J 4 bases, leaving 18 bases between the germline ends. The CDR3 is 16 residues long. DNA for the CDR3: TGTGCCTGGAGTAAGGGAGGGGGGGCAAGATACAATGAGCAGTTCTTC. It encodes CAWSKGGGARYNEQFF.

The gene calls are TRBV29-1 and TRBJ2-3; possible D gene TRBD2, 5 bases. The CDR3 consists of 11 residues. Trimming left V 3 bases short and J 6 bases short, with 7 bases between. The germline V gene encodes CDR1 SQVTM and CDR2 ANQGSEA. The CDR3 region has the DNA TGCAGCGTTGAGACGGGGGATACGCAGTATTTT. Its protein is CSVETGDTQYF.

This clonotype occurred many times. The chain links TRBV19 to TRBJ2-1; D is perhaps TRBD2 (6 bases). The germline gives CDR1 LNHDA, CDR2 SQIVND (reference sequence). Trimming cost V 1 base and J 5 bases, with 12 bases left between them. The CDR3 runs 15 residues. CDR3 amino acids: CASSIALARDNEQFF. The CDR3 nucleotides are TGTGCCAGTAGTATAGCTCTAGCGCGAGACAATGAGCAGTTCTTC.

V usage is TRBV4-1 and J usage is TRBJ2-7, with D perhaps given as TRBD1 or TRBD2 (6 bases each). The CDR3 spans 16 residues. Germline V gives CDR1 MGHRA, CDR2 YSYEKL. V was clipped by 4 bases and J by 2 bases, with 18 bases between them. In DNA, the CDR3 is TGCGCCAGCAGCCTCCCCACGGGGGCGCGACCCTACGAGCAGTACTTC. Its translation is CASSLPTGARPYEQYF.

This chain connects TRBV3-1 to TRBJ1-5, with D perhaps TRBD1 (5 bases). The CDR3 is 17 amino acids. CDR1 and CDR2 (germline): LGHDT, YNNKEL (reference sequence). V lost 1 base, J lost 1 base, and 14 bases lay in between. CDR3 sequence: CASSQGVYRDSNQPQHF. The CDR3 DNA is TGTGCCAGCAGCCAAGGGGTGTACCGGGACAGCAATCAGCCCCAGCATTTT.